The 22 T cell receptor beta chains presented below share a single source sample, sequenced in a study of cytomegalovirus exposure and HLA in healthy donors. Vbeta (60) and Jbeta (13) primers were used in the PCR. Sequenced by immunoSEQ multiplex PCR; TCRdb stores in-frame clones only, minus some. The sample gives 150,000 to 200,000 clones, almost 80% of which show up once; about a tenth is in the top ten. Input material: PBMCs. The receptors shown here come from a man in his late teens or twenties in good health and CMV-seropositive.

The chain's CDR3 is CASRVLTGGTEAFF. The CDR3 nucleotides are TGTGCCAGCAGGGTGTTGACGGGGGGCACTGAAGCTTTCTTT. The chain combines TRBV6-5 with TRBJ1-1, with D possibly TRBD1 on 5 matching bases. CDR3 length equals 14 residues. Deletions cut 6 bases from V and 4 bases from J, with 15 bases between. The V gene's germline CDR1 is MNHEY and CDR2 SVGAGI.

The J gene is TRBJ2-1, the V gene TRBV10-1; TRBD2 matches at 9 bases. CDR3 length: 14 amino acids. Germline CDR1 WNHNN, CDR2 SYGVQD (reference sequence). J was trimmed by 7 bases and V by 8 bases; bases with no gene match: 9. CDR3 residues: CASAGREGRNEQFF. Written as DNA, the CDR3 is TGCGCCAGCGCGGGGCGGGAGGGCCGAAATGAGCAGTTCTTC.

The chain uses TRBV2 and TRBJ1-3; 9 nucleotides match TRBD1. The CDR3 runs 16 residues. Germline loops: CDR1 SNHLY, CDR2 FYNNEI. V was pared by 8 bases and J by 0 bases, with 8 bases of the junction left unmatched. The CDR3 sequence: CASLEQGASSGNTIYF. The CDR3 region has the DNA TGTGCCAGCCTCGAACAGGGGGCGTCCTCTGGAAACACCATATATTTT. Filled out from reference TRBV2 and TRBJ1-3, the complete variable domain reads EPEVTQTPSHQVTQMGQEVILRCVPISNHLYFYWYRQILGQKVEFLVSFYNNEISEKSEIFDDQFSVERPDGSNFTLKIRSTKLEDSAMYFCASLEQGASSGNTIYFGEGSWLTVV.

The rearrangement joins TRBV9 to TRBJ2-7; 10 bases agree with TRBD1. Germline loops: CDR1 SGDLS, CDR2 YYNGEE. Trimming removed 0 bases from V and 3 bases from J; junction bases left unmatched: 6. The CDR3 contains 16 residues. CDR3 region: CASSVGGGTGVYEQYF. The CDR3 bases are TGTGCCAGCAGCGTAGGGGGGGGGACAGGGGTCTACGAGCAGTACTTC.

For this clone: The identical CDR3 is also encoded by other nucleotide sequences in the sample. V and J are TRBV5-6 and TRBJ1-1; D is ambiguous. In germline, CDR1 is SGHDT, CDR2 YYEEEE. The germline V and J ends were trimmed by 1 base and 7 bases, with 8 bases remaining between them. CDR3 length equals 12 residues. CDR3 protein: CASSLSGVEAFF. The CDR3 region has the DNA TGTGCCAGCAGCTTGAGCGGGGTTGAAGCTTTCTTT.

The CDR3 loop reads CASSLGDRNYGYTF. In DNA, the CDR3 is TGTGCCAGCAGCTTAGGGGACAGAAATTATGGCTACACCTTC. This chain joins TRBV7-8 and TRBJ1-2; 7 bases line up with TRBD1. The CDR3 loop spans 14 amino acids. With V trimmed by 1 base and J by 5 bases, 4 bases remained unmatched. Germline loops: CDR1 SGHVS, CDR2 FQNEAQ.

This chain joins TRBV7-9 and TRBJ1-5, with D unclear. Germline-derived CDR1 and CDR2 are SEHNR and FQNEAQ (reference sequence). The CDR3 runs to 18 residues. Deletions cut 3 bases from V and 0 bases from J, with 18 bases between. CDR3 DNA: TGTGCCAGCAGCTTCGAACCACAAGTACCATATAGCAATCAGCCCCAGCATTTT. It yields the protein CASSFEPQVPYSNQPQHF.

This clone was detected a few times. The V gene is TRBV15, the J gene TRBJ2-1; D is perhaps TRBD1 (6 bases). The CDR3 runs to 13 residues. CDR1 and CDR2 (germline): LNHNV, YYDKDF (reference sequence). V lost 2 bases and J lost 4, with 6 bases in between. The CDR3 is CATSRQGYNEQFF. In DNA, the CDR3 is TGTGCCACCAGCAGACAGGGGTACAATGAGCAGTTCTTC.

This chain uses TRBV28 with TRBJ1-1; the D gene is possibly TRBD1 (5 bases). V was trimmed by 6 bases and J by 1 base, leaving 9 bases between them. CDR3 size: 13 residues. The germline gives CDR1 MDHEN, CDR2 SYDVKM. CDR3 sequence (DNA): TGTGCCAGCAGCAGAAGGGGGAACACTGAAGCTTTCTTT. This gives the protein CASSRRGNTEAFF. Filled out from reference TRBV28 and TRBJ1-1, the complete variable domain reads DVKVTQSSRYLVKRTGEKVFLECVQDMDHENMFWYRQDPGLGLRLIYFSYDVKMKEKGDIPEGYSVSREKKERFSLILESASTNQTSMYLCASSRRGNTEAFFGQGTRLTVV.

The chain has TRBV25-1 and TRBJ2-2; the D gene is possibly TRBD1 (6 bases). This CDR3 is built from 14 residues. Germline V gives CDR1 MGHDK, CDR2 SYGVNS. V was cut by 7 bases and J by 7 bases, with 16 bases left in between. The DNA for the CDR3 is TGTGCCAGCACCTCCCCCTCGGACAGCGGGGAGCTGTTTTTT. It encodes CASTSPSDSGELFF. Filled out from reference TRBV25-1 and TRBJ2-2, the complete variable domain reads EADIYQTPRYLVIGTGKKITLECSQTMGHDKMYWYQQDPGMELHLIHYSYGVNSTEKGDLSSESTVSRIRTEHFPLTLESARPSHTSQYLCASTSPSDSGELFFGEGSRLTVL.

CDR3 sequence: CASTLMAGVNSPLHF. The CDR3 DNA is TGTGCCAGCACCCTAATGGCAGGGGTTAATTCACCCCTCCACTTT. The chain combines TRBV5-6 with TRBJ1-6; D perhaps matches TRBD1 (6 bases). The V end lost 6 bases, the J end lost 6 bases, and 16 bases lay between the germline ends. CDR1 is SGHDT, CDR2 YYEEEE, per germline. The CDR3 sequence is 15 residues long.

The CDR3 region is CSASETQYF. CDR3 nucleotide sequence: TGCAGCGCGTCCGAGACCCAGTACTTC. The gene calls are TRBV29-1 and TRBJ2-5, with D uncertain. Germline V CDR1 and CDR2: SQVTM, ANQGSEA. CDR3 size: 9 residues. Trimming left V 7 bases short and J 5 bases short, with 5 bases between.

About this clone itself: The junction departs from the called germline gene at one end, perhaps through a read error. The CDR3 here is CASREEPGQGPTEAFF. In nucleotides, the CDR3 is TGTGCCAGCAGGGAAGAGCCGGGACAGGGGCCCACTGAAGCTTTCTTT. The V gene is TRBV6-1, the J gene TRBJ1-1; TRBD1 agrees at 10 bases. Germline CDR1 and CDR2: MNHNS and SASEGT. This CDR3 is 16 amino acids long.

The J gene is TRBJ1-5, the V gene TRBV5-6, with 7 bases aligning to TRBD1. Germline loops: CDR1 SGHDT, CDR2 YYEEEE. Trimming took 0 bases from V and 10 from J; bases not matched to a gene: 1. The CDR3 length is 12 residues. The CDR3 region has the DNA TGTGCCAGCAGCTTGGGAGGGGGCCCCCAGCATTTT. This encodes CASSLGGGPQHF.

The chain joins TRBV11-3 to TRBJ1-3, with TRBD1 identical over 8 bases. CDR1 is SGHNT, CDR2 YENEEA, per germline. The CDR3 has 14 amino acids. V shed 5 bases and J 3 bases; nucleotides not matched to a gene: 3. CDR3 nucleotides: TGTGCCAGCAGCCGCGGGACAGGTGGAAACACCATATATTTT. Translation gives CASSRGTGGNTIYF.

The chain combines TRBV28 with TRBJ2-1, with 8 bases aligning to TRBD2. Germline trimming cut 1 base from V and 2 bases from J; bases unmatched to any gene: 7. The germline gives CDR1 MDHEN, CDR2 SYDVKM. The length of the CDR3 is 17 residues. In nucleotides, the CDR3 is TGTGCCAGCAGTTTATATCCAGCGGGGGCTCCCTACAATGAGCAGTTCTTC. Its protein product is CASSLYPAGAPYNEQFF. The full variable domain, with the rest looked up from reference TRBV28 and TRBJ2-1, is DVKVTQSSRYLVKRTGEKVFLECVQDMDHENMFWYRQDPGLGLRLIYFSYDVKMKEKGDIPEGYSVSREKKERFSLILESASTNQTSMYLCASSLYPAGAPYNEQFFGPGTRLTVL.

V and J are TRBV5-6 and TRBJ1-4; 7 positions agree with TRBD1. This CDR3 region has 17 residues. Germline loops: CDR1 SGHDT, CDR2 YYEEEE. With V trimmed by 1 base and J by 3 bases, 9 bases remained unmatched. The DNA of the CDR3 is TGTGCCAGCAGCTTGAGACAGGGCCACTCGGCTAATGAAAAACTGTTTTTT. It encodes CASSLRQGHSANEKLFF.

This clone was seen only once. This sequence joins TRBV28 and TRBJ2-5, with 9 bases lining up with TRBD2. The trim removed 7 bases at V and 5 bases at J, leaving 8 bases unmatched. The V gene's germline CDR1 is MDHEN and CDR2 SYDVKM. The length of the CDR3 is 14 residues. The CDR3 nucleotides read TGTGCCAGCATCGCGGGGGGGTTTTATGAGACCCAGTACTTC. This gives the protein CASIAGGFYETQYF.

The chain's CDR3 is CASTIGGSDNEQFF. CDR3 DNA sequence: TGTGCCAGTACCATAGGGGGATCCGACAATGAGCAGTTCTTC. The chain carries TRBV19 and TRBJ2-1; a possible D gene is TRBD1 (6 bases). CDR3 length: 14 residues. V shed 7 bases and J shed 5 bases, with 15 bases lying between them. CDR1 is LNHDA and CDR2 is SQIVND in the germline V gene (reference sequence).

In DNA form, the CDR3 reads TGTGCCAGCAGGATGACAGGGGCTAATGAAAAACTGTTTTTT. Translation: CASRMTGANEKLFF. The V call is TRBV2, the J call TRBJ1-4; 8 bases map to TRBD1. Germline V gives CDR1 SNHLY, CDR2 FYNNEI. Trimming removed 6 bases from V and 3 bases from J; junction bases left unmatched: 3. The CDR3 loop spans 14 amino acids.

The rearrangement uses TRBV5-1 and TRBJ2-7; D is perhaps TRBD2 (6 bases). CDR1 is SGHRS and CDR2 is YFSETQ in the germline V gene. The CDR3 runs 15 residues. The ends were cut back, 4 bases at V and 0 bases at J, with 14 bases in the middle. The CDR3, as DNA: TGCGCCAGCAGCCCTAGTGGGGGGTACTCCTACGAGCAGTACTTC. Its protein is CASSPSGGYSYEQYF.

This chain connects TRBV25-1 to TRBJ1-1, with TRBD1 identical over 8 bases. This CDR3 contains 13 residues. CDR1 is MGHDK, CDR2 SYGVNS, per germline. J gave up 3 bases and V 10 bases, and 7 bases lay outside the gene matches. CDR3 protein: CATSRGPYTEAFF. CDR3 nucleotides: TGTGCCACAAGCAGGGGGCCATACACTGAAGCTTTCTTT.